The source of this TCR beta chain is a study of blood T cell repertoires in COVID-19. Background on the study: Collection of acute and convalescent COVID-19 samples took place in the United States, Italy and Spain. PBMCs, B-cell-depleted T cells, or T cells were the source of the cDNA or gDNA that made up the material.

This clone was counted once. Authors' processing steps: Reference gene primer amplification gave estimated nucleated cell counts. Some clones are missing from TCRdb's copy, which holds only in-frame ones; the method was immunoSEQ multiplex PCR. V, J and clone size are those of that table, while D and trimming were read from the DNA. The table lists some 41,000 clones, about 88% of them singletons. The ends were cut back, 2 bases at V and 1 base at J, with 11 bases in the middle. The CDR3 has 15 residues. Per germline, CDR1 MDHEN and CDR2 SYDVKM. V is TRBV28 and J is TRBJ2-5; TRBD2 might be the D (5 bases). Sequencing was carried out using peripheral blood. This receptor was obtained from a man between 70 and 80 years old with active COVID-19. CDR3 nucleotide sequence: TGTGCCAGCAGTTTAGGGCGAGAGGGCCAAGAGACCCAGTACTTC. It yields the protein CASSLGREGQETQYF.